This entry lists 8 T cell receptor beta chains sequenced from one sample in a study of shared clonotypes between healthy human individuals. Measured with immunoSEQ multiplex PCR; TCRdb has only the in-frame clones, and not every one. Here the sample spans more than 2 million clones, 80% to 95% being singletons. Cells designated naive CD8 were CD45RO-negative and were positively selected for CCR7, with terminally differentiated effector memory CD45RA+ cells excluded. The sample consisted of naive CD8+ T cells from PBMCs. These receptors were collected from a man aged 18 to 29 in good health. Some clones in this sample may be carry-over from other donors' samples.

CDR3 in DNA: TGTGCCAGCACCGAACGGAGGAGCACAGATACGCAGTATTTT. Amino acid sequence: CASTERRSTDTQYF. The chain couples TRBV28 to TRBJ2-3, with D perhaps TRBD2 (5 bases). V shed 7 bases and J shed 0 bases, with 11 bases lying between them. This CDR3 contains 14 residues. Germline lookup yields CDR1 MDHEN and CDR2 SYDVKM.

The V and J genes are TRBV15 and TRBJ2-7; D possibly corresponds to TRBD1 (6 bases). Germline CDR1 is LNHNV and CDR2 is YYDKDF (reference sequence). Trimming took off 5 bases at V and 3 bases at J, with 17 bases between the two ends. The CDR3 extends over 15 amino acids. The chain's CDR3 is CATSGGTGPIYEQYF. CDR3 bases: TGTGCCACCAGCGGGGGAACAGGGCCGATCTACGAGCAGTACTTC.

The chain combines TRBV7-2 with TRBJ2-7, with TRBD1 matching over 7 bases. Looked up from germline, CDR1 is SGHTA and CDR2 is FQGNSA. J was trimmed by 0 bases and V by 4 bases; bases with no gene match: 3. The CDR3 length is 14 residues. The CDR3 reads CASSSTGISYEQYF. In DNA, the CDR3 is TGTGCCAGCAGCTCGACAGGGATCTCCTACGAGCAGTACTTC. Based on the CDR3 plus reference TRBV7-2 and TRBJ2-7, the full variable domain is GAGVSQSPSNKVTEKGKDVELRCDPISGHTALYWYRQSLGQGLEFLIYFQGNSAPDKSGLPSDRFSAERTGGSVSTLTIQRTQQEDSAVYLCASSSTGISYEQYFGPGTRLTVT.

V and J are TRBV10-3 and TRBJ1-1; D call uncertain. V was shortened by 2 bases and J by 4 bases, with 8 bases between the two germline ends. The germline CDR1 and CDR2 sequences are ENHRY and SYGVKD. CDR3 length: 13 residues. The CDR3 is CAISELVGTEAFF. The CDR3 bases are TGTGCCATCAGTGAGCTCGTTGGCACTGAAGCTTTCTTT.

The chain combines TRBV28 with TRBJ1-1; 7 positions agree with TRBD1. V was clipped by 4 bases and J by 10 bases; unmatched bases: 12. CDR1 is MDHEN and CDR2 is SYDVKM in the germline V gene. This CDR3 has 14 residues. CDR3 protein: CASSSGGMRGVAFF. CDR3 nucleotide sequence: TGTGCCAGCAGTTCAGGGGGGATGAGGGGCGTAGCTTTCTTT.

The rearrangement joins TRBV27 to TRBJ2-1; D possibly corresponds to TRBD2 (5 bases). The CDR3 has 14 residues. Germline assignment: CDR1 MNHEY and CDR2 SMNVEV (reference sequence). V lost 0 bases and J lost 6, with 9 bases in between. Here the CDR3 reads CASSLSLEGNEQFF. CDR3 bases: TGTGCCAGCAGTTTATCACTAGAAGGCAATGAGCAGTTCTTC.

The chain has TRBV19 and TRBJ1-5; TRBD1 might be the D (5 bases). V shed 3 bases and J shed 3 bases, with 12 bases lying between them. CDR1 LNHDA and CDR2 SQIVND come from the germline V gene (reference sequence). The CDR3 sequence is 15 residues long. This CDR3 reads CASSIPDSHNQPQHF. DNA for the CDR3: TGTGCCAGTAGTATCCCTGACAGCCACAATCAGCCCCAGCATTTT. Complete variable domain (other parts from reference TRBV19 and TRBJ1-5): DGGITQSPKYLFRKEGQNVTLSCEQNLNHDAMYWYRQDPGQGLRLIYYSQIVNDFQKGDIAEGYSVSREKKESFPLTVTSAQKNPTAFYLCASSIPDSHNQPQHFGDGTRLSIL.

V usage is TRBV10-1 and J usage is TRBJ1-1; no firm D call. Between the trimmed V and J ends, which lost 3 bases and 5 bases, there was a span of 13 bases. Germline CDR1 WNHNN, CDR2 SYGVQD (reference sequence). There are 14 residues in the CDR3. CDR3 in DNA: TGCGCCAGCAGTGATTTGCGGGGTGGTACTGAAGCTTTCTTT. As protein: CASSDLRGGTEAFF.